One and the same sample provided the 23 T cell receptor beta chains below, sequenced in a study of OX40 agonist ivuxolimab in advanced cancers. The method was immunoSEQ multiplex PCR; TCRdb's version includes in-frame clones alone and lacks a portion of them. Of about 52,000 clones detected, about 93% appear once; the ten largest clones hold approximately 23%. The material sequenced was CD4+ or CD8+ T cells sorted from blood, taken in a trial of the OX40 agonist ivuxolimab. These receptors originate from an adult with an advanced solid tumor such as melanoma, head and neck, liver or kidney cancer.

The chain joins TRBV5-4 to TRBJ2-1; no firm D call. The CDR3 contains 12 residues. CDR1 SGHNT and CDR2 YYREEE come from the germline V gene (reference sequence). V gave up 0 bases and J gave up 12 bases, with 10 bases separating them. The DNA of the CDR3 is TGTGCCAGCAGCTTGGTGCCAGCGTCGCAGTTCTTC. This translates into CASSLVPASQFF.

The chain combines TRBV19 with TRBJ1-5, with TRBD1 matching 9 bases. The length of the CDR3 is 17 residues. With 4 bases clipped from V and 0 bases from J, the junction kept 7 bases outside the gene matches. Germline V gene sequence: CDR1 LNHDA, CDR2 SQIVND (reference sequence). The CDR3 here is CASSNRDRAYSNQPQHF. CDR3 nucleotide sequence: TGTGCCAGTAGTAACCGGGACAGGGCGTATAGCAATCAGCCCCAGCATTTT.

V is TRBV7-3 and J is TRBJ2-1; D gene unclear. Per the germline V gene, CDR1 is SGHTA and CDR2 is FQGTGA. CDR3 length equals 14 residues. The V and J ends lost 5 bases and 6 bases respectively, with 14 bases between them. The CDR3, as DNA: TGTGCCAGCAGCACCTGGGATGGGGTCAATGAGCAGTTCTTC. This encodes CASSTWDGVNEQFF.

The chain is built from TRBV7-6 and TRBJ2-2; the match to TRBD2 covers 8 bases. After removal of 5 bases from V and 1 base from J, the junction contained 3 bases not matched to a gene. The CDR3 totals 15 residues. Germline V lookup: CDR1 SGHVS, CDR2 FNYEAQ. CDR3 bases: TGTGCCAGCAGCCAGGCGGGAGGGAACACCGGGGAGCTGTTTTTT. It is translated as CASSQAGGNTGELFF.

The count of this clone is one. The chain joins TRBV12-5 to TRBJ2-1; 8 nucleotides align to TRBD1. The CDR3 covers 14 residues. V trimming: 1 base; J trimming: 5 bases; junction bases outside the gene matches: 1. Germline V gene sequence: CDR1 LGHNT, CDR2 FRNRAP. The DNA for the CDR3 is TGTGCTAGTGGTTTGGAGGACAGGGACAATGAGCAGTTCTTC. The encoded protein is CASGLEDRDNEQFF.

V gene TRBV6-6 combines with J gene TRBJ1-2; D unresolved. Trimming took 5 bases from V and 8 from J, leaving 9 bases between them. Per germline, CDR1 MNHNY and CDR2 SVGAGI (reference sequence). This CDR3 has 11 amino acids. The DNA for the CDR3 is TGTGCCAGCAGTATAGCAGAGGGCTACACCTTC. The encoded protein is CASSIAEGYTF.

The J gene is TRBJ2-5, the V gene TRBV6-5; D remains unclear. CDR3 length: 13 amino acids. V dropped 0 bases and J dropped 4 bases, with 6 bases sitting between them. The germline V gene encodes CDR1 MNHEY and CDR2 SVGAGI. CDR3 nucleotide sequence: TGTGCCAGCAGTTACTCGAATTCAGAGACCCAGTACTTC. This sequence encodes CASSYSNSETQYF.

This chain joins TRBV27 and TRBJ2-3, with D uncertain. CDR1 MNHEY and CDR2 SMNVEV come from the germline V gene (reference sequence). The CDR3 consists of 13 residues. V lost 5 bases and J lost 6, with 12 bases in between. CDR3 bases: TGTGCCAGCAGTCTCTATCAAAAGGATACGCAGTATTTT. Protein product: CASSLYQKDTQYF.

This clone was seen once. The chain employs TRBV14 and TRBJ2-2, with 10 positions matching TRBD2. V lost 7 bases to trimming and J lost 6 bases; unmatched junction nucleotides: 5. This CDR3 is built from 14 residues. Germline V gives CDR1 SGHDN, CDR2 FVKESK. For the CDR3, the DNA is TGTGCCAGCAACCTAGCGGGAGCTCCCGGGGAGCTGTTTTTT. It translates to CASNLAGAPGELFF.

The rearrangement uses TRBV27 and TRBJ2-7; D might be TRBD2 (6 bases). The CDR3 has 16 amino acids. V lost 5 bases and J 3 bases, leaving 20 bases between the germline ends. CDR1 MNHEY and CDR2 SMNVEV come from the germline V gene (reference sequence). The CDR3 loop reads CASSTDGTPAIYEQYF. The CDR3 nucleotides read TGTGCCAGCAGTACTGACGGGACTCCAGCCATCTACGAGCAGTACTTC.

The chain uses TRBV29-1 and TRBJ2-1; TRBD2 matches at 11 bases. J was trimmed by 6 bases and V by 7 bases; bases with no gene match: 8. Looked up from germline, CDR1 is SQVTM and CDR2 is ANQGSEA. The CDR3 has 14 residues. CDR3 DNA: TGCAGCGACTCCACTAGCGGGAGCCCCAATGAGCAGTTCTTC. It translates to CSDSTSGSPNEQFF.

This rearrangement joins TRBV28 to TRBJ1-5; D is unclear. Trimming shortened V by 3 bases and J by 2 bases, and 8 bases separated the two germline ends. Germline V gene sequence: CDR1 MDHEN, CDR2 SYDVKM. CDR3 length: 14 amino acids. As DNA, the CDR3 is TGTGCCAGCAGTTTGATCAATGGCAATCAGCCCCAGCATTTT. It codes for CASSLINGNQPQHF.

The genes are TRBV9 and TRBJ2-5; D may be TRBD2 (5 bases). The V and J ends lost 4 bases and 2 bases respectively, with 18 bases between them. Germline assignment: CDR1 SGDLS and CDR2 YYNGEE. This CDR3 is 16 amino acids long. CDR3 sequence reads: CASSTPGKGVQETQYF. The CDR3 DNA is TGTGCCAGCAGCACCCCGGGGAAAGGAGTTCAAGAGACCCAGTACTTC.

The chain employs TRBV30 and TRBJ2-1; 7 bases map to TRBD2. Germline CDR1 reads GTSNPN; CDR2 reads SVGIG (reference sequence). The CDR3 is 15 amino acids. The V segment lost 2 bases and the J segment 0 bases; nucleotides outside the gene matches: 4. CDR3 in amino acids: CAWSPGRFSYNEQFF. The CDR3 DNA reads TGTGCCTGGAGTCCCGGGAGGTTCTCCTACAATGAGCAGTTCTTC.

V and J are TRBV16 and TRBJ2-1; no clear D. Germline CDR1 reads KGHSY; CDR2 reads FQNENV. V dropped 1 base and J dropped 5 bases, with 6 bases sitting between them. The CDR3 is 13 amino acids. DNA of the CDR3: TGTGCCAGCAGCCAATGGAGTAACAATGAGCAGTTCTTC. It encodes CASSQWSNNEQFF.

J is TRBJ1-1 and V is TRBV28; 7 nucleotides match TRBD1. This CDR3 has 16 amino acids. Germline CDR1 is MDHEN and CDR2 is SYDVKM. Trimming at V came to 2 bases and at J to 4 bases, leaving 10 bases not matched to a gene. CDR3 in amino acids: CASSLQTGLLGTEAFF. DNA of the CDR3: TGTGCCAGCAGTTTACAGACAGGGTTACTGGGCACTGAAGCTTTCTTT.

The chain uses TRBV27 and TRBJ2-5; no firm D call. The germline V gene has CDR1 MNHEY and CDR2 SMNVEV (reference sequence). V was trimmed by 3 bases and J by 0 bases, leaving 11 bases between them. CDR3 length: 15 residues. CDR3 nucleotides: TGTGCCAGCAGTTTCGTACCTCCGTACCAAGAGACCCAGTACTTC. Amino acid sequence: CASSFVPPYQETQYF.

The V and J genes are TRBV9 and TRBJ2-1, with TRBD2 matching over 7 bases. The CDR3 length is 16 residues. In germline, CDR1 is SGDLS, CDR2 YYNGEE. V trimming: 3 bases; J trimming: 6 bases; junction bases outside the gene matches: 12. CDR3 in amino acids: CASSGPGAGVANEQFF. The DNA for the CDR3 is TGTGCCAGCAGCGGACCTGGGGCGGGAGTGGCCAATGAGCAGTTCTTC.

This clone was observed once. The rearrangement uses TRBV15 and TRBJ2-3; TRBD2 is a possible D gene (5 bases). The CDR3 loop spans 15 amino acids. CDR1 is LNHNV and CDR2 is YYDKDF in the germline V gene (reference sequence). The V gene lost 6 bases and the J gene lost 2 bases, with 15 bases spanning the gap. The CDR3 sequence is CATSVSAGPTDTQYF. In DNA, the CDR3 is TGTGCCACCAGTGTATCTGCGGGTCCCACAGATACGCAGTATTTT.

The rearrangement joins TRBV28 to TRBJ1-2, with 7 bases lining up with TRBD1. V was clipped by 5 bases and J by 4 bases; unmatched bases: 10. From germline, CDR1 is MDHEN and CDR2 SYDVKM. The CDR3 contains 15 residues. Here the CDR3 reads CASSLEPGQSYGYTF. The CDR3, as DNA: TGTGCCAGCAGTCTGGAACCGGGACAGTCCTATGGCTACACCTTC.

This chain joins TRBV13 and TRBJ1-1; no reliable D call. Trimming removed 0 bases from V and 7 bases from J, with 12 bases in between. The CDR3 contains 14 residues. Germline-derived CDR1 and CDR2 are PRHDT and FYEKMQ (reference sequence). CDR3 amino acids: CASSLGVGRDEAFF. CDR3 coding DNA: TGTGCCAGCAGCTTAGGGGTCGGACGGGATGAAGCTTTCTTT.

This chain links TRBV23-1 with TRBJ2-7, with a tentative D call TRBD1 (6 bases). TRBV23-1 is an ORF, and what it does is uncertain. Between the trimmed V and J ends, which lost 9 bases and 1 base, there was a span of 16 bases. This CDR3 spans 14 amino acids. CDR3 nucleotides: TGCGCCAGTCCCATGTGGGGGCAGTCCTACGAGCAGTACTTC. This encodes CASPMWGQSYEQYF.

The rearrangement links TRBV2 to TRBJ2-7; a possible D gene is TRBD1 (5 bases). V lost 8 bases and J 2 bases, leaving 13 bases between the germline ends. Germline V gives CDR1 SNHLY, CDR2 FYNNEI. The CDR3 is 13 residues long. The CDR3 coding sequence is TGTGCCAGCCTCGGCTCGGACACCTACGAGCAGTACTTC. Its translation: CASLGSDTYEQYF.